The rows below give T cell receptor beta chains drawn from one sample of a study of siplizumab effects on memory and regulatory T cells. TCRdb's copy holds only in-frame clones and misses some; the assay was immunoSEQ multiplex PCR. In the table there are approximately 84,000 clones, 95% of which are singletons. The sequencing input was CD8+ T cells sorted from blood. Receptors were obtained from a human donor in good health. The conserved cysteine and the conserved F or W are not part of the CDR3 here. Each record gives: J gene, V gene, CDR3 protein.

>TRBJ2-3|TRBV7-9
ASSLAVSTDTQY
>TRBJ2-7|TRBV4-1
ASSHPGGEGYEQY
>TRBJ2-7|TRBV7-4
ASSLDRGVYEQY
>TRBJ2-3|TRBV7-3
ASSQRRGGTDTQY
>.|TRBV29-1
SVEGGAGSYEQY
>TRBJ1-2|TRBV19
ASSIRLLGDGYT
>TRBJ2-5|TRBV2
ASNGGTLIETQY
>TRBJ1-1|TRBV5-5
ASSRDLNTEAF
>TRBJ2-3|TRBV19
ASSWREYKTDTQY
>TRBJ2-2|TRBV27
ASSLRGTSRGTGELF
>TRBJ2-7|TRBV5-4
ASSNGLSTYEQY
>TRBJ2-3|TRBV5-6
ASSLLDRAGTDTQY
>TRBJ2-7|TRBV5-1
ASSPDSYEQY
>TRBJ2-1|TRBV2
ASKGSESSYNEQF
>TRBJ2-7|TRBV4-1
ASSHLGTYEQY
>TRBJ2-7|TRBV7-6
ASSLEGGGGGEQY
>TRBJ2-7|TRBV9
ASSVGTGHSYEQY
>TRBJ2-3|TRBV15
ATGTGTATDTQY
>TRBJ2-5|TRBV19
ATSLISMEETQY
>TRBJ2-7|TRBV18
ASSLAHVSGDEQY
>TRBJ2-5|TRBV2
ASSLRWDLQETQY
>TRBJ2-7|TRBV5-5
ASSLRNEQY
>TRBJ2-7|TRBV7-9
ASSYGAYYEQY
>TRBJ2-7|TRBV5-6
ASSFSLSGSSLEQY
>TRBJ2-7|TRBV28
ASSFSLDAHSYEQY
>TRBJ2-5|TRBV27
ASSLWGSQETQY
>TRBJ2-7|TRBV5-6
ASSLGTGMSYEQY